Shown below are 9 T cell receptor beta chains from a single sample sequenced in a study of blood T cell repertoires in COVID-19. Some clones are missing from TCRdb's copy, which holds only in-frame ones; the method was immunoSEQ multiplex PCR. The sample comprises 250,000 or so clones, over 90% of which are singletons, and more than 0.8% rests with the top ten. Sequencing was performed on peripheral blood. The receptors were sampled from a man aged 25-45 years with COVID-19, enrolled during active disease.

The J gene is TRBJ1-4, the V gene TRBV5-4; D unclear. The CDR3 contains 14 residues. Germline CDR1 is SGHNT and CDR2 is YYREEE (reference sequence). V gave up 0 bases and J gave up 5 bases, with 8 bases separating them. CDR3 sequence (DNA): TGTGCCAGCAGCTTGGACAATACGAATGAAAAACTGTTTTTT. It specifies CASSLDNTNEKLFF.

This rearrangement joins TRBV6-5 to TRBJ1-2; 9 positions agree with TRBD1. The CDR3 contains 13 residues. CDR1 is MNHEY, CDR2 SVGAGI, per germline. Germline trimming cut 7 bases from V and 6 bases from J; bases unmatched to any gene: 6. CDR3 protein: CASTRDRDHGYTF. In nucleotides, the CDR3 is TGTGCCAGCACTAGGGACAGGGATCATGGCTACACCTTC.

The V and J genes are TRBV21-1 and TRBJ2-2; the D call TRBD1 from the table was never checked on the DNA. TRBV21-1 has pseudogene status. The CDR3 has 13 residues. CDR3 region: CASSPRGTRELFF. Written as DNA, the CDR3 is TGTGCCAGCAGCCCCAGGGGGACCCGGGAGCTGTTTTTT.

The J gene is TRBJ2-5, the V gene TRBV20-1; D not resolved. The CDR3 length is 10 residues. Germline CDR1 and CDR2: DFQATT and SNEGSKA (reference sequence). V was pared by 5 bases and J by 4 bases, with 5 bases between. The CDR3 nucleotides read TGCAGTGCTTTTCGAGAGACCCAGTACTTC. Translated: CSAFRETQYF.

This clone was recorded once. The rearrangement joins TRBV5-1 to TRBJ1-1; perhaps TRBD1 as D (5 bases). Trimming pared 0 bases from V and 2 bases from J, leaving 14 bases between. This CDR3 spans 16 amino acids. The germline gives CDR1 SGHRS, CDR2 YFSETQ. The CDR3 here is CASSLGIGAANTEAFF. In DNA, the CDR3 is TGCGCCAGCAGCTTGGGGATTGGGGCAGCTAACACTGAAGCTTTCTTT.

The V and J genes are TRBV25-1 and TRBJ1-1; D might be TRBD1 (5 bases). The germline V gene has CDR1 MGHDK and CDR2 SYGVNS. CDR3 size: 13 residues. V was shortened by 3 bases and J by 3 bases, with 8 bases between the two germline ends. CDR3 nucleotide sequence: TGTGCCAGCAGTGATTTGGGGCACACTGAAGCTTTCTTT. Translating gives CASSDLGHTEAFF.

The J gene is TRBJ2-7, the V gene TRBV3-1 (or the pseudogene TRBV3-2); TRBD2 aligns across 7 bases. Trimming took 4 bases from V and 2 from J; bases not matched to a gene: 11. Germline V lookup: CDR1 LGHDT, CDR2 YNNKEL (reference sequence). The CDR3 totals 16 residues. The CDR3 spells CASSLNRLAVTYEQYF. The CDR3 nucleotides are TGTGCCAGCAGCCTTAATCGACTAGCAGTTACCTACGAGCAGTACTTC.

V and J are TRBV3-1 (or the pseudogene TRBV3-2) and TRBJ1-2; unclear D gene. The CDR3 contains 13 residues. Trimming left V 2 bases short and J 8 bases short, with 12 bases between. Germline CDR1 and CDR2: LGHDT and YNNKEL (reference sequence). The CDR3 nucleotides read TGTGCCAGCAGCCAAAGGGCGGGATGGGGCTACACCTTC. Protein: CASSQRAGWGYTF.

This clone appeared a few times. The rearrangement joins TRBV7-2 to TRBJ1-3; D gene unclear. The CDR3 is 16 amino acids. CDR1 is SGHTA, CDR2 FQGNSA, per germline. Trimming left V 2 bases short and J 0 bases short, with 11 bases between. CDR3 sequence (DNA): TGTGCCAGCAGCTTAAGTTGGCGGAACTCTGGAAACACCATATATTTT. Translated: CASSLSWRNSGNTIYF.